This is a list of T cell receptor beta chains from one sample in a study of CD8 T cells in ankylosing spondylitis. TCRdb analysed the 5' RACE reads with MiXCR anew, one entry per CDR3 protein. The sample has 400,000 to 450,000 distinct CDR3 sequences; more than 15% are singletons. Input material: blood, either unsorted or a sorted T cell fraction (not recorded which). These receptors were taken from a male donor with ankylosing spondylitis. The CDR3 runs from the conserved cysteine through the conserved F or W. Each record gives: J gene, V gene, D gene, clone size, CDR3 DNA, CDR3 protein. The D gene is left open where the match is weak. Size values are once, few and many counts, or a class for expanded clones, and some rows have none.

>TRBJ2-3|TRBV5-1|.|.
TGCGCCAGCAGCTCGCTGGGGAGAACTAGCACAGATACGCAGTATTTT
CASSSLGRTSTDTQYF
>TRBJ2-1|TRBV5-1|.|many
TGCGCCAGCAGCCTCATCGGTTCAGATATGAAACTAAGCTCCTACAATGAGCAGTTCTTC
CASSLIGSDMKLSSYNEQFF
>TRBJ2-1|TRBV20-1|.|few
TGCAGTGCTAGGTCAACGTCTAGCGAAACCTACAATGAGCAGTTCTTC
CSARSTSSETYNEQFF
>TRBJ1-1|TRBV3-1|.|.
TGTGCCAGCAGCCAAGATCAGGCGATGAACACTGAAGCTTTCTTT
CASSQDQAMNTEAFF
>TRBJ2-7|TRBV12-3/TRBV12-4|TRBD2|.
TGTGCCAGCAGTTTAGCGTCGGGTCTAGCGGGGGCCCCGGGCGAGCAGTACTTC
CASSLASGLAGAPGEQYF
>TRBJ1-1|TRBV28|TRBD1|.
TGTGCCAGCCGCAGCGGACAGGGCGTAGGAAGGACTGAAGCTTTCTTT
CASRSGQGVGRTEAFF
>TRBJ2-1|TRBV5-1|.|few
TGCGCCAGCAGCTTGGGGGCAACGAGCTCCTACAATGAGCAGTTCTTC
CASSLGATSSYNEQFF
>TRBJ1-4|TRBV7-8|.|.
TGTGCCAGCAGCTTAGCGGGGTACACTAATGAAAAACTGTTTTTT
CASSLAGYTNEKLFF
>TRBJ1-2|TRBV5-6|.|.
TGTGCCAGCAGCCCCCTCAACGGCGGGAGTGGTGGCTACACCTTC
CASSPLNGGSGGYTF
>TRBJ1-1|TRBV27|.|.
TGTGCCACCCCTCACCGGGGGGCGGACACTGAAGCTTTCTTT
CATPHRGADTEAFF
>TRBJ2-3|TRBV20-1|.|once
TGCACCACCCGGGACTCCACAGATACGCAGTATTTT
CTTRDSTDTQYF
>TRBJ1-4|TRBV6-1|TRBD1|.
TGTGCCAGCTACGCCGGGACAGGGGATGAAAAACTGTTTTTT
CASYAGTGDEKLFF
>TRBJ2-1|TRBV4-2|.|many
TGTGCCAGCAGCCAAGATTACTTAAGTGAGCAGTTCTTC
CASSQDYLSEQFF
>TRBJ1-3|TRBV5-1|.|few
TGCGCCAGCAGTTCGAAAGGGTATGGTGGAAACACCATATATTTT
CASSSKGYGGNTIYF
>TRBJ2-7|TRBV5-5|TRBD1|.
TGTGCCAGCAGCGACCCGGACAGGGGAAGCTACGAGCAGTACTTC
CASSDPDRGSYEQYF
>TRBJ1-2|TRBV3-1|TRBD1|.
TGTGCCAGCAGGGGACAGGGAGAAAACACCTTC
CASRGQGENTF
>TRBJ2-7|TRBV2|.|.
TGTGCCAGCAGAGAGACCTCCTACGAGCAGTACTTC
CASRETSYEQYF
>TRBJ2-3|TRBV5-6|.|.
TGTGCCAGCAGCTTGTGGGGTCGTGCGGGAACAGATACGCAGTATTTT
CASSLWGRAGTDTQYF
>TRBJ2-1|TRBV7-9|.|.
TGTGCCAGCAGCCTTTTCGGCGACGGTGAGCAGTTCTTC
CASSLFGDGEQFF
>TRBJ2-7|TRBV3-1|TRBD2|.
TGTGCCAGCAGCCGACTAGCGGGAGGGCCTCGAGAGCAGTACTTC
CASSRLAGGPREQYF
>TRBJ2-5|TRBV29-1|.|few
TGCAGCGTTTCGGGGCCCCAAGAGACCCAGTACTTC
CSVSGPQETQYF
>TRBJ2-1|TRBV7-8|.|.
TGTGCCAGCAGCTTAGGCCCATTTAGGGGTGAGCAGTTCTTC
CASSLGPFRGEQFF
>TRBJ2-3|TRBV28|TRBD2|.
TGTGCCAGCAAAGCGGGGACCGCAGATACGCAGTATTTT
CASKAGTADTQYF
>TRBJ2-3|TRBV6-2/TRBV6-3|TRBD2|few
TGTGCCAGCAGTAACTCCGGGACTAGAAATACGCAGTATTTT
CASSNSGTRNTQYF
>TRBJ2-1|TRBV20-1|.|few
TGCAGTGCAATTAAATTTCCGGGAGATCGGAATAATGAGCAGTTCTTC
CSAIKFPGDRNNEQFF
>TRBJ1-5|TRBV12-5|TRBD1|.
TGTGCTAGTGGTTTGCCACCGGGACAGGGAAGCAATCAGCCCCAGCATTTT
CASGLPPGQGSNQPQHF
>TRBJ2-4|TRBV5-1|.|.
TGCGCCAGCAGCTTGACAGACCCGCTAAACGATCAGTACTTC
CASSLTDPLNDQYF
>TRBJ2-1|TRBV29-1|TRBD2|.
TGCAGCGCCGGAATCCGACCGGGACTAGCGGGATCCCACTACAATGAGCAGTTCTTC
CSAGIRPGLAGSHYNEQFF
>TRBJ2-1|TRBV7-3|TRBD1|many
TGTGCCAGCAGCCCCCAGGGACAGATTTACAATGAGCAGTTCTTC
CASSPQGQIYNEQFF
>TRBJ2-2|TRBV12-3/TRBV12-4|.|few
TGTGCCAGCAGTTTAGCTGACAGTCCGAACACCGGGGAGCTGTTTTTT
CASSLADSPNTGELFF
>TRBJ2-2|TRBV6-5|TRBD1|.
TGTGCCAGCAGTTGGGGACAGGCACGGGACACCGGGGAGCTGTTTTTT
CASSWGQARDTGELFF
>TRBJ1-4|TRBV30|.|.
TGTGCCTGGAGTGACGGACCAACTAATGAAAAACTGTTTTTT
CAWSDGPTNEKLFF
>TRBJ1-2|TRBV29-1|TRBD1|.
TGCAGCGCCCCGACAGGGGGCGGCTATGGCTACACCTTC
CSAPTGGGYGYTF
>TRBJ1-6|TRBV20-1|TRBD1|few
TGCAGTGCTTGGAGACAGGGGGGCTCACCCCTCCACTTT
CSAWRQGGSPLHF
>TRBJ2-3|TRBV30|TRBD2|.
TGTGCCTGCACGGGGGGGGGTACAGATACGCAGTATTTT
CACTGGGTDTQYF
>TRBJ1-1|TRBV2|.|.
TGTGCCAGCAGTGAAGCAGGGAAGGGGAACACTGAAGCTTTCTTT
CASSEAGKGNTEAFF
>TRBJ1-1|TRBV6-1|.|.
TGTGCCAGCAGTGAATCGGCTTACACTGAAGCTTTCTTT
CASSESAYTEAFF
>TRBJ1-2|TRBV7-9|.|few
TGTGCCAGCAGCTTAGAATCGCGGGGCTATGGCTACACCTTC
CASSLESRGYGYTF